This T cell receptor (beta chain) was sequenced for a study of blood T cell repertoires in COVID-19. Across the study: Spain, Italy and the United States supplied samples that represented acute and convalescent COVID-19. PBMCs, B-cell-depleted T cells, or T cells provided the cDNA or gDNA that made up the material.

Looked up from germline, CDR1 is SGHNT and CDR2 is YENEEA. This CDR3 is 15 amino acids long. The V gene end was trimmed by 5 bases and the J gene end by 8 bases; junction bases not matched to a gene: 8. Authors' processing steps: Amplification of reference gene primers provided the estimated nucleated cell counts. Using immunoSEQ multiplex PCR, the repertoire was profiled, and TCRdb retains in-frame clones only, with some absent. V and J calls and clone size are as listed in that table; D and trimming were resolved from the DNA. The sample lists some 350,000 clones, about 87% occurring once. Seattle's enrolled individuals joined amid active infection and were then monitored longitudinally.

Input material: peripheral blood. The sequence came from a woman aged 45-59 years with COVID-19, enrolled during active disease. The chain couples TRBV11-3 to TRBJ1-6, with 8 bases fitting TRBD1. CDR3 residues: CASSERTGLDSPLHF. CDR3 DNA sequence: TGTGCCAGCAGCGAGAGGACAGGGTTGGATTCACCCCTCCACTTT.